This TCR beta chain emerged from a study of PD-L1 blockade in urothelial cancer. At the level of the study: The study started patients on atezolizumab around 2014, giving 1,200 mg intravenously every 3 weeks. Most patients, about 85% of the 29, were males with bladder-origin cancer.

As to time point: pretreatment peripheral blood. This table comes from immunoSEQ multiplex PCR, and its TCRdb copy is limited to in-frame clones, with some not included. In the table there are over 75,000 clones, about 89% of which are singletons. The germline V and J ends were trimmed by 2 bases and 3 bases, with 6 bases remaining between them. This CDR3 region has 13 residues. Germline V lookup: CDR1 SGHNT, CDR2 YYREEE (reference sequence). J is TRBJ1-3 and V is TRBV5-4, with a weak D call TRBD1 (6 bases). The sample consisted of PBMCs, taken around atezolizumab (anti-PD-L1) treatment. The receptor was derived from a woman over 75 with urothelial cancer. This CDR3 is CASSLQGGNTIYF. The DNA of the CDR3 is TGTGCCAGCAGCTTACAGGGTGGAAACACCATATATTTT.